One and the same sample provided the 17 T cell receptor beta chains below, sequenced in a study of blood T cell repertoires in COVID-19. Data came from immunoSEQ multiplex PCR; TCRdb stores just in-frame clones and leaves some out. The table records approximately 270,000 clones, roughly 83% of them present only once. Sequences were obtained from peripheral blood. These receptors all come from a man older than 75 with acute or convalescent COVID-19.

This clone turned up a few times. The V call is TRBV6-5, the J call TRBJ2-7, with D possibly being TRBD1 (5 bases). In germline, CDR1 is MNHEY, CDR2 SVGAGI. Trimming stripped 5 bases from V and 4 bases from J, with 15 bases between. This CDR3 region has 14 residues. The CDR3 nucleotides read TGTGCCAGCAGTCTTCACCGCAGGGATTACGAGCAGTACTTC. Protein product: CASSLHRRDYEQYF.

This clone showed up just once. The CDR3 is CASSPQGTSGNTIYF. The CDR3 nucleotides are TGTGCCAGCAGCCCACAGGGGACCTCTGGAAACACCATATATTTT. The genes are TRBV4-2 and TRBJ1-3, with 7 bases fitting TRBD1. The CDR3 has 15 residues. Germline CDR1 is LGHNA and CDR2 is YNFKEQ. Germline trimming cut 4 bases from V and 0 bases from J; bases unmatched to any gene: 3.

This clone was recorded once. The V and J genes are TRBV6-1 and TRBJ2-7; 8 positions agree with TRBD1. V shed 8 bases and J 3 bases; nucleotides not matched to a gene: 12. CDR3 size: 15 residues. Looked up from germline, CDR1 is MNHNS and CDR2 is SASEGT. The CDR3 region has the DNA TGTGCCAGCCAACCTTCCGGGACAGGACTCTACGAGCAGTACTTC. Its protein product is CASQPSGTGLYEQYF.

The genes are TRBV14 and TRBJ1-6; 7 bases match TRBD1. Germline V gives CDR1 SGHDN, CDR2 FVKESK. The J segment lost 9 bases and the V segment lost 0 bases, leaving 5 bases of the junction unmatched. The CDR3 is 15 residues long. The CDR3 DNA reads TGTGCCAGCAGCCAAGAGACAGGGAGGAGTTCACCCCTCCACTTT. Translated: CASSQETGRSSPLHF.

This clone was recorded once. The chain uses TRBV15 and TRBJ1-4; the D is unclear. Trimming stripped 0 bases from V and 0 bases from J, with 8 bases between. The CDR3 sequence is 16 residues long. From germline, CDR1 is LNHNV and CDR2 YYDKDF (reference sequence). The CDR3 DNA reads as TGTGCCACCAGCAGAGATAACGGGGCAACTAATGAAAAACTGTTTTTT. Its translation is CATSRDNGATNEKLFF.

The chain has TRBV30 and TRBJ1-3; no clear D. The CDR3 consists of 12 residues. Germline CDR1 is GTSNPN and CDR2 is SVGIG (reference sequence). Trimming took 5 bases from V and 1 from J, leaving 6 bases between them. DNA for the CDR3: TGTGCCTGGGGGAGTTCTGGAAACACCATATATTTT. Protein product: CAWGSSGNTIYF.

The rearrangement joins TRBV6-5 to TRBJ2-5, with 7 bases fitting TRBD1. V gave up 5 bases and J gave up 2 bases; unmatched junction bases: 8. The CDR3 spans 15 residues. Germline CDR1 MNHEY, CDR2 SVGAGI. The CDR3 spells CASSLQGLHQETQYF. Here the CDR3 DNA reads TGTGCCAGCAGTCTACAGGGGCTTCATCAAGAGACCCAGTACTTC.

V and J are TRBV4-2 and TRBJ2-2, with 13 bases that match TRBD2. Trimming at V came to 4 bases and at J to 1 base, leaving 6 bases not matched to a gene. CDR3 length equals 18 residues. Germline lookup yields CDR1 LGHNA and CDR2 YNFKEQ. Here the CDR3 DNA reads TGTGCCAGCAGCCTTTGGACTAGCGGGGGCCTGAACACCGGGGAGCTGTTTTTT. Amino acid sequence: CASSLWTSGGLNTGELFF.

The rearrangement joins TRBV7-8 to TRBJ2-1; 7 bases agree with TRBD1. This CDR3 comprises 18 residues. Germline CDR1 reads SGHVS; CDR2 reads FQNEAQ. After removal of 0 bases from V and 4 bases from J, the junction contained 12 bases not matched to a gene. CDR3 loop: CASSLAGAKRGPYNEQFF. The CDR3 DNA reads TGTGCCAGCAGCTTAGCGGGGGCCAAGAGGGGGCCTTACAATGAGCAGTTCTTC.

The chain recombines TRBV28 with TRBJ1-2; the D gene is possibly TRBD1 (6 bases). Germline V gene lookup returns CDR1 MDHEN and CDR2 SYDVKM. Trimming cost V 5 bases and J 5 bases, with 15 bases left between them. There are 14 residues in the CDR3. DNA of the CDR3: TGTGCCAGCAGTATTCAGGGGCTGCGGTATGGCTACACCTTC. This encodes CASSIQGLRYGYTF.

This chain links TRBV5-4 with TRBJ2-1; 8 bases line up with TRBD1. This CDR3 comprises 16 residues. Germline-derived CDR1 and CDR2 are SGHNT and YYREEE (reference sequence). With 0 bases clipped from V and 5 bases from J, the junction kept 7 bases outside the gene matches. This CDR3 reads CASSLVGQGANNEQFF. In nucleotides, the CDR3 is TGTGCCAGCAGCTTGGTAGGGCAGGGGGCCAACAATGAGCAGTTCTTC.

This chain uses TRBV2 with TRBJ1-3, with unresolved D. The CDR3 length is 13 residues. Per germline, CDR1 SNHLY and CDR2 FYNNEI. V was clipped by 9 bases and J by 0 bases, with 9 bases between them. CDR3 loop: CASGLHSGNTIYF. For the CDR3, the DNA is TGTGCCAGTGGACTGCACTCTGGAAACACCATATATTTT.

The J gene is TRBJ1-2, the V gene TRBV6-5; TRBD1 agrees at 7 bases. The V gene end was trimmed by 6 bases and the J gene end by 0 bases; junction bases not matched to a gene: 7. Germline loops: CDR1 MNHEY, CDR2 SVGAGI. The CDR3 consists of 15 residues. CDR3 sequence reads: CASSRKTGSNYGYTF. DNA of the CDR3: TGTGCCAGCAGCAGAAAGACAGGGTCTAACTATGGCTACACCTTC.

This chain connects TRBV2 to TRBJ1-1; D gene uncertain. With 7 bases removed from V and 0 bases from J, the gap between germline ends came to 12 bases. CDR1 is SNHLY and CDR2 is FYNNEI in the germline V gene. The CDR3 runs to 14 residues. The CDR3 loop is CASIGEAVNTEAFF. DNA of the CDR3: TGTGCCAGCATCGGAGAGGCGGTGAACACTGAAGCTTTCTTT. The whole variable domain, remainder taken from reference TRBV2 and TRBJ1-1, is EPEVTQTPSHQVTQMGQEVILRCVPISNHLYFYWYRQILGQKVEFLVSFYNNEISEKSEIFDDQFSVERPDGSNFTLKIRSTKLEDSAMYFCASIGEAVNTEAFFGQGTRLTVV.

The chain carries TRBV5-1 and TRBJ1-4; 12 positions match TRBD1. Germline trimming cut 4 bases from V and 10 bases from J; bases unmatched to any gene: 11. Germline CDR1 SGHRS, CDR2 YFSETQ. CDR3 length: 16 residues. CDR3 DNA sequence: TGCGCCAGCAGCCCTCGGGGACAGGGGGCGATTAGAAAACTGTTTTTT. Amino acid sequence: CASSPRGQGAIRKLFF.

This clone was observed once. The V gene is TRBV6-5, the J gene TRBJ2-3; 7 nucleotides line up with TRBD1. The V gene end was trimmed by 6 bases and the J gene end by 2 bases; junction bases not matched to a gene: 5. Germline V CDR1 and CDR2: MNHEY, SVGAGI. The CDR3 is 14 residues long. The DNA for the CDR3 is TGTGCCAGCAGCACAGGGGTGCTCACAGATACGCAGTATTTT. Amino acids: CASSTGVLTDTQYF.

The rearrangement uses TRBV15 and TRBJ1-4, with TRBD1 identical over 9 bases. Germline CDR1 LNHNV, CDR2 YYDKDF (reference sequence). Trimming took 9 bases from V and 8 from J; bases not matched to a gene: 10. This CDR3 spans 14 amino acids. The CDR3 region is CATARGQGFEKLFF. The CDR3 region has the DNA TGTGCCACAGCTAGGGGACAGGGCTTCGAAAAACTGTTTTTT. Filled out from reference TRBV15 and TRBJ1-4, the complete variable domain reads DAMVIQNPRYQVTQFGKPVTLSCSQTLNHNVMYWYQQKSSQAPKLLFHYYDKDFNNEADTPDNFQSRRPNTSFCFLDIRSPGLGDTAMYLCATARGQGFEKLFFGSGTQLSVL.